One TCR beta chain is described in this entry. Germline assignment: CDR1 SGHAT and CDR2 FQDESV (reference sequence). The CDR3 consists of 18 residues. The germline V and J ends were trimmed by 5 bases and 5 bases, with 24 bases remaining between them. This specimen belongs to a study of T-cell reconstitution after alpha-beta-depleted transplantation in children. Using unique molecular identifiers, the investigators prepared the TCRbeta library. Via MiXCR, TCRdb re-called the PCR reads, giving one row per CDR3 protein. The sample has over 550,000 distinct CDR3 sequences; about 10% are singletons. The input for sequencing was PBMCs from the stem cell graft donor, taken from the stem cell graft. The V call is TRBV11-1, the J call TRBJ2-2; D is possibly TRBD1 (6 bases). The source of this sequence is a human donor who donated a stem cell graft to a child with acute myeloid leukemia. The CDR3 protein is CASSPRDTLAVVTGELFF. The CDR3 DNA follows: TGTGCCAGCAGCCCACGGGACACTCTCGCGGTGGTAACCGGGGAGCTGTTTTTT.